Reported below is one T cell receptor (beta chain). No antigen is known for it. The data were taken from a study of cytomegalovirus exposure and HLA in healthy donors. Germline V gene lookup returns CDR1 MRHNA and CDR2 SNTAGT. Germline trimming cut 0 bases from V and 10 bases from J; bases unmatched to any gene: 4. The CDR3 is 16 residues long. Profiled with immunoSEQ multiplex PCR; TCRdb holds only in-frame clones, not every one. The table lists about 68,000 clones, around 93% of them singletons. Study conclusions and caveats: Specificity of three CMV-associated chains for CMV antigens was verified in vitro. Cytomegalovirus status, reportedly, was diagnosed with high specificity and sensitivity by the classifier. While the bulk of TCR sequences proved rare, some public TCRs turned up in many donors. It was 150 to 200 TCR beta chains that were listed as cytomegalovirus-associated.

The TCR originated in a man aged 18 to 35 in good health and CMV-seronegative. Sample: PBMCs. The V call is TRBV6-4, the J call TRBJ2-1, with TRBD2 matching over 15 bases. CDR3 sequence (DNA): TGTGCCAGCAGTGACTCGGGACTAGCGGGAGGAGGGGAGCAGTTCTTC. It specifies CASSDSGLAGGGEQFF.